A selection of T cell receptor beta chains follows, all from one sample in a study of response to subunit inactivated influenza vaccine. TCRdb used MiXCR to reprocess the RT-PCR reads, holding one entry per CDR3 protein. The sample lists under 750,000 distinct CDR3 sequences; approximately 10% were seen once. Sequencing was performed on PBMCs from blood, taken on the day of vaccination. The source of these receptors is a man in his fifties or sixties who received an inactivated influenza vaccine. Both conserved end residues are part of each CDR3. A D gene is named only where the DNA matches it firmly. Part of the rows lack a size; the others show once, few, many or a class for expanded clones.

>-|-|TRBJ1-5|TRBV6-1
CASRTITGLHQPQHF
TGTGCCAGCAGGACTATTACAGGGTTACACCAGCCCCAGCATTTT
>-|-|TRBJ1-1|TRBV3-1
CASSPSGRRHEAFF
TGTGCCAGCAGCCCGAGTGGCCGACGGCATGAAGCTTTCTTT
>-|few|TRBJ2-3|TRBV6-5
CASSYSDSYGGTQYF
TGTGCCAGCAGTTACTCGGACAGCTACGGGGGTACGCAGTATTTT
>TRBD2|few|TRBJ2-1|TRBV10-1
CASSDPGTSDNEQFF
TGCGCCAGCAGTGACCCGGGGACTAGTGACAATGAGCAGTTCTTC
>-|few|TRBJ1-6|TRBV5-6
CASNSGAGYNSPLHF
TGTGCCAGCAATTCTGGGGCAGGGTATAATTCACCCCTCCACTTT
>-|-|TRBJ1-4|TRBV18
CASSPTWAENEKLFF
TGTGCCAGCTCACCTACTTGGGCTGAGAATGAAAAACTGTTTTTT
>-|few|TRBJ2-1|TRBV5-1
CASSSRGGYNEQFF
TGCGCCAGCAGCTCAAGGGGGGGCTACAATGAGCAGTTCTTC
>TRBD2|few|TRBJ2-1|TRBV20-1
CSGLAGAKSYNEQFF
TGCAGTGGTCTAGCGGGAGCAAAATCCTACAATGAGCAGTTCTTC
>-|few|TRBJ1-1|TRBV28
CASSQRRSLNAFF
TGTGCCAGCAGCCAACGACGGTCCCTGAACGCTTTCTTT
>TRBD1|once|TRBJ2-7|TRBV20-1
CSAFDRVLSTQYF
TGCAGTGCATTTGACAGGGTTCTCTCCACTCAGTACTTC
>-|many|TRBJ2-7|TRBV11-2
CASSLGGLDEQYF
TGTGCCAGCAGCTTAGGTGGGCTGGACGAGCAGTACTTC
>-|-|TRBJ2-3|TRBV14
CASRAGDFTDTQYF
TGTGCCAGCAGGGCAGGGGACTTCACAGATACGCAGTATTTT
>-|-|TRBJ2-5|TRBV12-2
CASRSPHPGLETQYF
TGTGCAAGTCGCTCCCCACATCCGGGATTGGAGACCCAGTACTTC
>-|-|TRBJ2-5|TRBV7-2
CASSSPLEGTQYF
TGTGCCAGCAGCTCCCCCCTTGAGGGGACCCAGTACTTC